This is a list of T cell receptor beta chains from one sample in a study of T-cell memory formation after mild COVID-19. TCRdb analysed the 5' RACE reads with MiXCR anew, one entry per CDR3 protein. The sample records roughly 160,000 distinct CDR3 sequences, 10% to 15% being singletons. The source material was PBMCs or a T cell subset sorted from them (not recorded which). The receptors originated from a man aged 18 to 29 who had mild COVID-19 (a few samples of this study predate the infection). Cell type and time point are not known. Both conserved end residues are part of each CDR3.

CDR3 protein,J gene,V gene
CASSRAGGASNTQYF,TRBJ2-3,TRBV7-2
CASSEEVNRFWKTGELIF,TRBJ2-2,TRBV6-1
CASSQGSLQRGYTF,TRBJ1-2,TRBV4-1
CASSLVRGNGYTF,TRBJ1-2,TRBV12-3/TRBV12-4
CATSESTGELFF,TRBJ2-2,TRBV24-1
CASSRLTATNEKLFF,TRBJ1-4,TRBV27
CASIPRENSPLHF,TRBJ1-6,TRBV6-6
CASSVGTASGNTIYF,TRBJ1-3,TRBV9
CAVSFDPRSTDTQYF,TRBJ2-3,TRBV27
CASSSASGGLADTQYF,TRBJ2-3,TRBV5-4